One and the same sample provided the 29 T cell receptor beta chains below, sequenced in a study of T-cell memory formation after mild COVID-19. TCRdb called the 5' RACE reads again in MiXCR, with one record for every CDR3 protein. The sample consists of a few hundred thousand distinct CDR3 sequences, 24% of them appearing once. Sequenced material: PBMCs or a T cell subset sorted from them (not recorded which). Source of these receptors: an adult woman who had mild COVID-19 (a few samples of this study predate the infection). Cell type and time point are not known.

The chain has TRBV5-1 and TRBJ2-2; 9 positions agree with TRBD2. V gave up 1 base and J gave up 2 bases; unmatched junction bases: 6. Germline V gene data show CDR1 as SGHRS and CDR2 as YFSETQ. The CDR3 contains 17 residues. The CDR3 DNA sequence: TGCGCCAGCAGCTTGCCCGAGACTAGCGGAAACACCGGGGAGCTGTTTTTT. Protein sequence: CASSLPETSGNTGELFF.

This clonotype was picked up a small number of times. This sequence joins TRBV7-9 and TRBJ2-3; the D is unclear. V shed 2 bases and J shed 8 bases, with 11 bases lying between them. CDR3 size: 13 residues. Germline CDR1 and CDR2: SEHNR and FQNEAQ (reference sequence). The CDR3 nucleotides read TGTGCCAGCAGCTTACTCCCCGAGCTTACGCAGTATTTT. Its protein is CASSLLPELTQYF.

This clonotype was counted between two and nine times. The rearrangement joins TRBV6-6 to TRBJ1-3, with D perhaps matching TRBD1 (6 bases). The CDR3 covers 16 residues. Trimming removed 0 bases from V and 0 bases from J, with 9 bases in between. Germline CDR1 and CDR2: MNHNY and SVGAGI (reference sequence). This chain's CDR3 is CASSYSKGDSGNTIYF. CDR3 bases: TGTGCCAGCAGTTACTCGAAGGGGGACTCTGGAAACACCATATATTTT.

The chain joins TRBV18 to TRBJ1-3, with D possibly being TRBD1 (6 bases). CDR1 and CDR2 from the germline V gene are KGHSH and LQKENI. The CDR3 length is 14 residues. V shed 3 bases and J shed 4 bases, with 10 bases lying between them. DNA of the CDR3: TGTGCCAGCTCACCGCAGGGGACGGGAAACACCATATATTTT. It is translated as CASSPQGTGNTIYF.

At least ten counts were recorded for this clonotype. This chain uses TRBV12-3 or TRBV12-4 with TRBJ2-7; 10 bases agree with TRBD2. The CDR3 has 13 amino acids. The ends lost 8 bases at V and 2 bases at J; junction bases unmatched: 3. CDR3 nucleotides: TGTGCCAGCGGAGCGGGGGGGGCCTACGAGCAGTACTTC. Residues: CASGAGGAYEQYF.

This clonotype has a handful of counts. The chain has TRBV23-1 and TRBJ2-5, with D perhaps TRBD1 (6 bases). TRBV23-1 is designated an ORF whose function remains uncertain. The CDR3 has 17 residues. Trimming took 2 bases from V and 1 from J, leaving 17 bases between them. The CDR3 region has the DNA TGCGCCAGCAGTCAAGAAGTGGGGGCCCCTGTCCAAGAGACCCAGTACTTC. Translated: CASSQEVGAPVQETQYF.

This clonotype was picked up many times. The V and J genes are TRBV7-2 and TRBJ2-2, with 13 bases matching TRBD2. CDR3 length: 18 residues. Germline CDR1 reads SGHTA; CDR2 reads FQGNSA. The V and J ends lost 5 bases and 5 bases, in that order; junction bases with no gene match: 11. CDR3 sequence reads: CASSLGGLAGRRTGELFF. CDR3 nucleotide sequence: TGTGCCAGCAGCCTGGGGGGACTAGCGGGACGGAGGACCGGGGAGCTGTTTTTT.

The chain uses TRBV15 and TRBJ2-5; the D is unclear. CDR1 is LNHNV and CDR2 is YYDKDF in the germline V gene (reference sequence). CDR3 length: 15 amino acids. Trimming stripped 0 bases from V and 2 bases from J, with 10 bases between. The CDR3 region has the DNA TGTGCCACCAGCAGAGATCCTAGGGTACAAGAGACCCAGTACTTC. It translates to CATSRDPRVQETQYF.

This sequence joins TRBV7-2 and TRBJ1-4; 10 bases match TRBD1. The CDR3 has 14 amino acids. Germline lookup yields CDR1 SGHTA and CDR2 FQGNSA. J was trimmed by 8 bases and V by 3 bases; bases with no gene match: 3. CDR3 in DNA: TGTGCCAGCAGCTTGACAGGGGGCTTGGAAAAACTGTTTTTT. The encoded protein is CASSLTGGLEKLFF.

The DNA for the CDR3 is TGCAGTGCTAGTGAAATAAAGTTCAACGCTGAAGCTTTCTTT. It codes for CSASEIKFNAEAFF. The chain uses TRBV20-1 and TRBJ1-1; D is unresolved. V shed 3 bases and J shed 6 bases, with 17 bases lying between them. CDR1 and CDR2 (germline): DFQATT, SNEGSKA (reference sequence). The CDR3 contains 14 residues.

V is TRBV7-6 and J is TRBJ1-3; D not resolved. Germline CDR1 reads SGHVS; CDR2 reads FNYEAQ. Trimming pared 1 base from V and 0 bases from J, leaving 13 bases between. CDR3 length equals 17 residues. Written as DNA, the CDR3 is TGTGCCAGCAGCTTAGTTATAGGACGGTTCTCTGGAAACACCATATATTTT. Residues: CASSLVIGRFSGNTIYF.

V is TRBV5-1 and J is TRBJ1-1; possible D gene TRBD1, 5 bases. The V and J ends lost 4 bases and 5 bases respectively, with 15 bases between them. The CDR3 has 14 amino acids. Germline-derived CDR1 and CDR2 are SGHRS and YFSETQ. The CDR3, as DNA: TGCGCCAGCAGCGGGGGGACGGGGGAGACTGAAGCTTTCTTT. Its translation: CASSGGTGETEAFF.

This clonotype was observed a handful of times. CDR3 protein: CASSYPGTPEAFF. In DNA form, the CDR3 reads TGTGCCAGCAGTTATCCAGGGACCCCTGAAGCTTTCTTT. The J gene is TRBJ1-1, the V gene TRBV6-5; D might be TRBD1 (5 bases). The V and J ends lost 3 bases and 6 bases respectively, with 11 bases between them. CDR1 and CDR2 from the germline V gene are MNHEY and SVGAGI. This CDR3 is built from 13 residues.

The chain combines TRBV14 with TRBJ2-1; D call uncertain. This CDR3 region has 15 residues. Germline CDR1 and CDR2: SGHDN and FVKESK. V gave up 4 bases and J gave up 3 bases, with 13 bases separating them. CDR3 protein: CASSLEDSNYNEQFF. In DNA, the CDR3 is TGTGCCAGCAGCCTCGAGGATTCCAACTACAATGAGCAGTTCTTC. The full variable domain, completed using reference TRBV14 and TRBJ2-1, is EAGVTQFPSHSVIEKGQTVTLRCDPISGHDNLYWYRRVMGKEIKFLLHFVKESKQDESGMPNNRFLAERTGGTYSTLKVQPAELEDSGVYFCASSLEDSNYNEQFFGPGTRLTVL.

This rearrangement joins TRBV6-6 to TRBJ1-2; D call uncertain. CDR1 is MNHNY and CDR2 is SVGAGI in the germline V gene (reference sequence). V lost 0 bases and J lost 2, with 7 bases in between. CDR3 length: 14 residues. CDR3 nucleotides: TGTGCCAGCAGTTACTCAGGGCGGAACTATGGCTACACCTTC. As protein: CASSYSGRNYGYTF.

This chain connects TRBV20-1 to TRBJ1-1; TRBD1 matches 8 bases. From germline, CDR1 is DFQATT and CDR2 SNEGSKA (reference sequence). Trimming removed 6 bases from V and 3 bases from J; junction bases left unmatched: 9. The CDR3 has 14 residues. CDR3 nucleotide sequence: TGCAGTGCCGCCTCAGGGGGCTCGGACACTGAAGCTTTCTTT. It codes for CSAASGGSDTEAFF.

This clonotype came up a few times. The J gene is TRBJ1-2, the V gene TRBV4-3, with 7 bases that match TRBD1. Germline V gene sequence: CDR1 LGHNA, CDR2 YSLEER. V lost 0 bases and J lost 7; bases outside the gene matches: 5. The CDR3 runs 14 residues. The CDR3 region is CASSQEGGGIGYTF. CDR3 DNA sequence: TGCGCCAGCAGCCAAGAAGGAGGGGGCATTGGCTACACCTTC.

The chain's CDR3 is CASIFKGITDTQYF. In nucleotides, the CDR3 is TGTGCCAGCATCTTCAAGGGAATTACAGATACGCAGTATTTT. The chain recombines TRBV2 with TRBJ2-3; D gene ambiguous. V lost 7 bases to trimming and J lost 3 bases, with 14 bases between them. The germline gives CDR1 SNHLY, CDR2 FYNNEI. The CDR3 sequence is 14 residues long.

This clonotype turned up a few times. The J gene is TRBJ1-1, the V gene TRBV3-1; a possible D gene is TRBD1 (6 bases). This CDR3 has 18 amino acids. V shed 1 base and J shed 1 base, with 19 bases lying between them. Germline CDR1 and CDR2: LGHDT and YNNKEL (reference sequence). CDR3 nucleotide sequence: TGTGCCAGCAGCCAAGCGCCTAGTAGTGGGGGCTGGAACACTGAAGCTTTCTTT. The encoded protein is CASSQAPSSGGWNTEAFF.

The rearrangement uses TRBV15 and TRBJ1-1; no clear D. V dropped 1 base and J dropped 4 bases, with 7 bases sitting between them. CDR3 length: 13 residues. CDR1 is LNHNV, CDR2 YYDKDF, per germline (reference sequence). CDR3 in amino acids: CATSRADGTEAFF. The CDR3 DNA is TGTGCCACCAGCAGAGCGGACGGCACTGAAGCTTTCTTT. Supplemented by reference TRBV15 and TRBJ1-1, the full variable domain reads DAMVIQNPRYQVTQFGKPVTLSCSQTLNHNVMYWYQQKSSQAPKLLFHYYDKDFNNEADTPDNFQSRRPNTSFCFLDIRSPGLGDTAMYLCATSRADGTEAFFGQGTRLTVV.

The V and J genes are TRBV11-3 and TRBJ2-1; 8 bases fit TRBD2. Germline CDR1 is SGHNT and CDR2 is YENEEA. CDR3 size: 15 residues. V shed 7 bases and J 0 bases; nucleotides not matched to a gene: 5. In nucleotides, the CDR3 is TGTGCCAGCACGGCCGGGAGGGCCTCCTACAATGAGCAGTTCTTC. Translating gives CASTAGRASYNEQFF.

The J gene is TRBJ2-3, the V gene TRBV12-3 or TRBV12-4, with D tentatively TRBD2 (5 bases). CDR3 size: 17 residues. V was pared by 4 bases and J by 2 bases, with 19 bases between. In DNA, the CDR3 is TGTGCCAGCAGTTCGAGCGGTGGTAGGGTCGTCACAGATACGCAGTATTTT. Amino acid sequence: CASSSSGGRVVTDTQYF.

The chain combines TRBV7-9 with TRBJ2-2; 7 nucleotides line up with TRBD2. The length of the CDR3 is 17 residues. From germline, CDR1 is SEHNR and CDR2 FQNEAQ (reference sequence). J was trimmed by 5 bases and V by 5 bases; bases with no gene match: 14. The CDR3 DNA reads TGTGCCAGCAGCCATGTCTGGCGGGAGTTGGAAACCGGGGAGCTGTTTTTT. Translating it yields CASSHVWRELETGELFF.

This clonotype has more than one count but fewer than ten. J is TRBJ2-7 and V is TRBV7-9, with D possibly TRBD1 on 6 matching bases. The CDR3 totals 11 residues. Germline V gene sequence: CDR1 SEHNR, CDR2 FQNEAQ (reference sequence). Trimming removed 8 bases at V and 3 bases at J, with 8 bases between. In nucleotides, the CDR3 is TGTGCCAGCCAGGGGTTCTACGAGCAGTACTTC. Its translation is CASQGFYEQYF. The whole variable domain, filled in from reference TRBV7-9 and TRBJ2-7, reads DTGVSQNPRHKITKRGQNVTFRCDPISEHNRLYWYRQTLGQGPEFLTYFQNEAQLEKSRLLSDRFSAERPKGSFSTLEIQRTEQGDSAMYLCASQGFYEQYFGPGTRLTVT.

The sample holds a few counts of this clonotype. V is TRBV6-1 and J is TRBJ2-7, with 9 bases fitting TRBD2. Germline CDR1 MNHNS, CDR2 SASEGT. The CDR3 loop spans 16 amino acids. J gave up 2 bases and V 6 bases, and 11 bases lay outside the gene matches. The CDR3 loop reads CASRGLSSGGTYEQYF. DNA of the CDR3: TGTGCCAGCAGGGGCTTATCCAGCGGGGGGACCTACGAGCAGTACTTC.

This clonotype has just a few counts. The rearrangement uses TRBV13 and TRBJ2-1; 7 bases are shared with TRBD1. The V gene end was trimmed by 8 bases and the J gene end by 6 bases; junction bases not matched to a gene: 10. CDR3 length: 14 amino acids. In germline, CDR1 is PRHDT, CDR2 FYEKMQ (reference sequence). In DNA form, the CDR3 reads TGTGCCAGCTCCGACAGGGTCAGTATCAATGAGCAGTTCTTC. This codes for CASSDRVSINEQFF.

The chain links TRBV15 to TRBJ1-2, with TRBD1 matching 9 bases. This CDR3 has 16 residues. Trimming cost V 0 bases and J 7 bases; bases outside gene matches: 9. The germline V gene encodes CDR1 LNHNV and CDR2 YYDKDF (reference sequence). The CDR3: CATSREIPGQGAGYTF. As DNA, the CDR3 is TGTGCCACCAGCAGAGAGATACCGGGACAGGGTGCTGGCTACACCTTC.

This clonotype was counted a few times. The chain couples TRBV18 to TRBJ2-1, with 9 bases identical to TRBD1. This CDR3 is built from 15 residues. V shed 2 bases and J 3 bases; nucleotides not matched to a gene: 2. Germline CDR1 reads KGHSH; CDR2 reads LQKENI. CDR3 coding DNA: TGTGCCAGCTCACCAGACAGGGGGGTCTACAATGAGCAGTTCTTC. It codes for CASSPDRGVYNEQFF.

The chain joins TRBV20-1 to TRBJ2-6; 8 nucleotides match TRBD1. Germline CDR1 is DFQATT and CDR2 is SNEGSKA (reference sequence). J gave up 4 bases and V 6 bases, and 8 bases lay outside the gene matches. This CDR3 spans 15 amino acids. CDR3 sequence (DNA): TGCAGTGCGGGTCAGGGGGCGGACGGGGCCAACGTCCTGACTTTC. Translation gives CSAGQGADGANVLTF.